The T cell receptor (beta chain) described here comes from a study of blood T cell repertoires in COVID-19 (dated by TCRdb to 2018 to 2021). Notes on the research overall: Samples covering the acute and convalescent phases of COVID-19 were provided by collaborators in the United States, Italy and Spain. The material from the prospective study consisted of cDNA or gDNA derived from T cells, B-cell-depleted T cells, or PBMCs. The samples were drawn from two sources: the first 160 participants of the ongoing ImmuneRACE study, and fewer than 1,500 subjects contributed by 6 global collaborators. Where available, HLA class I and class II types were taken from metadata supplied by the sample provider and were not determined by assay-based typing. Sample metadata almost always included a de-identified subject ID, COVID-19 status, age in years and sex. The dataset comprised deeply sampled blood TCRbeta repertoires from subjects exposed to, actively infected with, or recovered from COVID-19. The repertoires were made available in a free public database intended to serve as a resource for research on the immune response to SARS-CoV-2. Results and caveats for the whole study, not just this receptor: The amount of clinical and demographic metadata varied by source and participant and was provided uncurated.

The immunoSEQ Assay, a bias-controlled multiplex PCR, was used to amplify TCRbeta CDR3 regions from genomic DNA. Per the authors' processing: The number of nucleated cells in each sample was estimated by amplification of reference gene primers within the assay. To quantify the absolute abundance of each unique TCRbeta CDR3 rearrangement, sequence reads were collapsed and filtered. For each sample, productive Simpson clonality was calculated as the square root of Simpson's diversity index across productive rearrangements. TCRdb retrieved this table from immuneACCESS and kept in-frame rearrangements only. Not all clones are present; in checked studies, unresolved V genes account for under half, and no reason is known for the remainder. The V and J calls and the clone size are those of that table, but D and trimming were determined from the DNA. The sample records approximately 61,000 clones, around 83% of which are singletons. Of the sample, roughly a tenth is held by the ten largest clones.

V is clipped by 1 base and J by 6 bases, and the sequence between their germline boundaries is 4 bases long. CDR1 and CDR2, looked up from the germline V gene (reference sequence), are SGHKS and YYEKEE. From the cysteine through the phenylalanine, the CDR3 covers 12 amino acids. Solely the CDR3 DNA is kept, with 36 bases framed from the first base. One collaborating source in Seattle enrolled patients while the patients were actively infected and followed the patients over time throughout the course of disease. The collaborating institutions used their own protocols to collect whole blood in K2EDTA tubes. For TCRbeta analysis, collaborator samples were shipped as frozen whole blood, as isolated PBMCs, or as DNA extracted from either sample type. Details on this clone: The clone's antigen remains unknown. No qualities accompany the bases; no much larger clone lies one base away.

The chain is assembled from TRBV5-5 and TRBJ2-2, with the D gene too uncertain to name. This clonotype originated in a man aged 50 or older with COVID-19, enrolled during active disease. Specimen: peripheral blood. The CDR3 region has the sequence CASSLIAGELFF. The nucleotide sequence reads TGTGCCAGCAGCTTGATAGCCGGGGAGCTGTTTTTT.